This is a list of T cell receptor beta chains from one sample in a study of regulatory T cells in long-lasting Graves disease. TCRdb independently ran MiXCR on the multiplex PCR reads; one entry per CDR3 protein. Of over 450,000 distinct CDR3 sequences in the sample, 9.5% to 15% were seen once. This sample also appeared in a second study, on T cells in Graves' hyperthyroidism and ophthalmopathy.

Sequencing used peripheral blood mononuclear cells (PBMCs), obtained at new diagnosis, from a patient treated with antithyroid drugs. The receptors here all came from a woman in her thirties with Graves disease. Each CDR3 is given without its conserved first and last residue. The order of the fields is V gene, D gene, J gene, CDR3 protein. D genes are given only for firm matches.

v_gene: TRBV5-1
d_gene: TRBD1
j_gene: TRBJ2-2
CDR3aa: ASSLGTVNTGELF

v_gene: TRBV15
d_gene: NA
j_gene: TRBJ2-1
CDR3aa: ATSRFAGASTYNEQF

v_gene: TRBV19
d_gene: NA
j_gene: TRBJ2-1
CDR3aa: ASSIGDSSYNEQF

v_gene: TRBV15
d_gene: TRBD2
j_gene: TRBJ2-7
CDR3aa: ATSRDLAAYEQY

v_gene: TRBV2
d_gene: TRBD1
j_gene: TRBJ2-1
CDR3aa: ASKRAVGQGYNEQF

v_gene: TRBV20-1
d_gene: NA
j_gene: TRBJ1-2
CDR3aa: SALDPGTDNYGYI

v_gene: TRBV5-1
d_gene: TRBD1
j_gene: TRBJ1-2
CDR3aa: ASSEGARGYT

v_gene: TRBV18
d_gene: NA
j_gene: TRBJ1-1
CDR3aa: ASSPLGRPSVPGEAF

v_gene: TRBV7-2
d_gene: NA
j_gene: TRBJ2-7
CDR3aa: ASSLVGRAEQY

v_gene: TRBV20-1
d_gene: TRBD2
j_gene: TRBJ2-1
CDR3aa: SARDRAGGNEQF

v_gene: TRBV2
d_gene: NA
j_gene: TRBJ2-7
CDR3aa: ASSHRTATYEQY

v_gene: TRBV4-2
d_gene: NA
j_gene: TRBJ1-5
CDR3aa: ASSQDTYQPQH

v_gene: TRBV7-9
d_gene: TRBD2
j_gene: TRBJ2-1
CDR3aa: ASSLRDGRVEQF

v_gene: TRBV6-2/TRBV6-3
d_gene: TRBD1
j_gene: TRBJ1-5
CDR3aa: ASSGTGVNQPQH

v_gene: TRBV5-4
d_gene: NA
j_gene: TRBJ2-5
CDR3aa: ASSLAGLGQETQY